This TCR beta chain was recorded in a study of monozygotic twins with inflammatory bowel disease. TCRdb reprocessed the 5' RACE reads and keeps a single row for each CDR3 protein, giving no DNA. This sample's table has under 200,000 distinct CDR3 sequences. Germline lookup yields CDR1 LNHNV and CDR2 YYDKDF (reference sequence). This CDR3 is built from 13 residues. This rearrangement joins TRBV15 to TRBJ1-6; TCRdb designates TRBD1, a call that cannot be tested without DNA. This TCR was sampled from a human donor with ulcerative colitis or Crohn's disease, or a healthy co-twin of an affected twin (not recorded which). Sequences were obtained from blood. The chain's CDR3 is CATSRVDSSPLHF.